The 23 T cell receptor beta chains below come from one sample, sequenced in a study of control samples from healthy donors and cancer patients. The data were produced by immunoSEQ multiplex PCR, yet TCRdb's version contains in-frame clones alone and is incomplete. This table holds 130,000 to 150,000 clones, around 92% found once. The sample taken for sequencing was blood. These receptor sequences come from a man aged 25-40 years in good health.

V usage is TRBV4-1 and J usage is TRBJ2-1; tentatively, D is TRBD1 (5 bases). The CDR3 has 14 amino acids. Trimming left V 0 bases short and J 10 bases short, with 13 bases between. CDR1 is MGHRA, CDR2 YSYEKL, per germline. The CDR3 spells CASSQEDTGYEQFF. The DNA of the CDR3 is TGCGCCAGCAGCCAAGAAGACACAGGCTACGAGCAGTTCTTC.

The chain uses TRBV27 and TRBJ2-7, with a weak D call TRBD2 (5 bases). Per the germline V gene, CDR1 is MNHEY and CDR2 is SMNVEV (reference sequence). The CDR3 loop spans 14 amino acids. Trimming stripped 0 bases from V and 3 bases from J, with 9 bases between. The CDR3 sequence is CASSLSGDFYEQYF. CDR3 nucleotides: TGTGCCAGCAGTTTATCCGGGGATTTCTACGAGCAGTACTTC.

This chain uses TRBV6-1 with TRBJ1-1, with 9 bases identical to TRBD1. CDR1 and CDR2 (germline): MNHNS, SASEGT. V trimming: 2 bases; J trimming: 6 bases; junction bases outside the gene matches: 10. This CDR3 has 16 amino acids. The CDR3 DNA reads TGTGCCAGCAGTGAACCGGGACAGGGCCTTCGGGCTGAAGCTTTCTTT. It specifies CASSEPGQGLRAEAFF.

The V and J genes are TRBV9 and TRBJ2-1, with D perhaps TRBD2 (5 bases). CDR3 size: 15 residues. Germline CDR1 is SGDLS and CDR2 is YYNGEE. V lost 0 bases and J lost 4, with 11 bases in between. The CDR3 sequence: CASSVVGVAYNEQFF. CDR3 sequence (DNA): TGTGCCAGCAGCGTAGTCGGGGTAGCGTACAATGAGCAGTTCTTC.

This chain uses TRBV28 with TRBJ2-7; possibly TRBD1 or TRBD2 for D (5 bases each). Germline-derived CDR1 and CDR2 are MDHEN and SYDVKM. This CDR3 region has 13 residues. The V gene lost 7 bases and the J gene lost 5 bases, with 15 bases spanning the gap. Here the CDR3 DNA reads TGTGCCAGCACCGTCACCGGGACCGACGAGCAGTACTTC. Translation gives CASTVTGTDEQYF. Combining the CDR3 with reference TRBV28 and TRBJ2-7 gives the whole variable domain DVKVTQSSRYLVKRTGEKVFLECVQDMDHENMFWYRQDPGLGLRLIYFSYDVKMKEKGDIPEGYSVSREKKERFSLILESASTNQTSMYLCASTVTGTDEQYFGPGTRLTVT.

This clone was picked up one time. This CDR3 reads CASSDPTPNNQETQYF. CDR3 sequence (DNA): TGTGCCAGCAGTGACCCGACCCCGAACAACCAAGAGACCCAGTACTTC. The genes are TRBV6-1 and TRBJ2-5; D is ambiguous. Trimming stripped 3 bases from V and 0 bases from J, with 14 bases between. In germline, CDR1 is MNHNS, CDR2 SASEGT. The CDR3 length is 16 residues.

V gene TRBV19 combines with J gene TRBJ1-1, with D perhaps matching TRBD1 (5 bases). Germline values: CDR1 LNHDA, CDR2 SQIVND (reference sequence). The length of the CDR3 is 12 residues. The V gene lost 2 bases and the J gene lost 6 bases, with 7 bases spanning the gap. The CDR3: CASSIRGAEAFF. DNA for the CDR3: TGTGCCAGTAGTATAAGGGGCGCTGAAGCTTTCTTT. Based on the CDR3 plus reference TRBV19 and TRBJ1-1, the full variable domain is DGGITQSPKYLFRKEGQNVTLSCEQNLNHDAMYWYRQDPGQGLRLIYYSQIVNDFQKGDIAEGYSVSREKKESFPLTVTSAQKNPTAFYLCASSIRGAEAFFGQGTRLTVV.

The chain employs TRBV6-1 and TRBJ2-3; weak D call: TRBD2 (5 bases). The V end lost 1 base, the J end lost 2 bases, and 10 bases lay between the germline ends. In germline, CDR1 is MNHNS, CDR2 SASEGT. CDR3 length equals 15 residues. The CDR3 nucleotides are TGTGCCAGCAGTGAAGGTGTGAGGGCCACAGATACGCAGTATTTT. Protein: CASSEGVRATDTQYF.

V and J are TRBV10-3 and TRBJ1-2, with D possibly matching TRBD1 (6 bases). Germline CDR1 ENHRY, CDR2 SYGVKD. V was pared by 2 bases and J by 0 bases, with 22 bases between. This CDR3 comprises 19 residues. CDR3 DNA sequence: TGTGCCATCAGTGAGAAAATTACAGGGCATCTAGGGACTAACTATGGCTACACCTTC. This encodes CAISEKITGHLGTNYGYTF.

This chain joins TRBV19 and TRBJ2-1; TRBD2 matches 7 bases. CDR3 size: 15 residues. V was pared by 3 bases and J by 5 bases, with 7 bases of the junction left unmatched. Germline V CDR1 and CDR2: LNHDA, SQIVND (reference sequence). CDR3 sequence: CASSILSGVDNEQFF. The DNA for the CDR3 is TGTGCCAGTAGTATTCTGAGCGGGGTCGACAATGAGCAGTTCTTC.

V and J are TRBV7-9 and TRBJ1-1; 9 bases agree with TRBD1. This CDR3 is 16 amino acids long. The V segment lost 5 bases and the J segment 4 bases; nucleotides outside the gene matches: 11. CDR1 and CDR2 from the germline V gene are SEHNR and FQNEAQ (reference sequence). CDR3 protein: CASSNTGGSRGTEAFF. In nucleotides, the CDR3 is TGTGCCAGCAGCAACACAGGGGGCTCTCGTGGCACTGAAGCTTTCTTT. The variable domain in full, completed from reference TRBV7-9 and TRBJ1-1, reads DTGVSQNPRHKITKRGQNVTFRCDPISEHNRLYWYRQTLGQGPEFLTYFQNEAQLEKSRLLSDRFSAERPKGSFSTLEIQRTEQGDSAMYLCASSNTGGSRGTEAFFGQGTRLTVV.

The rearrangement uses TRBV18 and TRBJ2-2; 9 bases are shared with TRBD1. The trim removed 3 bases at V and 1 base at J, leaving 3 bases unmatched. Germline CDR1 is KGHSH and CDR2 is LQKENI. This CDR3 has 16 amino acids. The CDR3 protein is CASSPRQGENTGELFF. The CDR3 bases are TGTGCCAGCTCACCGCGACAGGGGGAGAACACCGGGGAGCTGTTTTTT.

The chain carries TRBV5-1 and TRBJ2-7; D gene unclear. The V gene's germline CDR1 is SGHRS and CDR2 YFSETQ. This CDR3 is built from 14 residues. V lost 0 bases to trimming and J lost 1 base, with 8 bases between them. The CDR3 is CASSLAVGSYEQYF. CDR3 nucleotides: TGCGCCAGCAGCTTGGCCGTGGGTTCCTACGAGCAGTACTTC.

The genes are TRBV4-2 and TRBJ1-2; 7 bases align to TRBD1. In germline, CDR1 is LGHNA, CDR2 YNFKEQ. Trimming cost V 2 bases and J 5 bases; bases outside gene matches: 2. This CDR3 is built from 13 residues. For the CDR3, the DNA is TGTGCCAGCAGCCAAACAGGGGAATATGGCTACACCTTC. Its protein product is CASSQTGEYGYTF.

This sequence joins TRBV6-6 and TRBJ1-5; D ambiguous. Germline-derived CDR1 and CDR2 are MNHNY and SVGAGI (reference sequence). The CDR3 has 15 amino acids. Trimming removed 2 bases at V and 1 base at J, with 9 bases between. The chain's CDR3 is CASSYVGESNQPQHF. Here the CDR3 DNA reads TGTGCCAGCAGTTACGTGGGTGAAAGCAATCAGCCCCAGCATTTT.

The rearrangement joins TRBV6-2 or TRBV6-3 to TRBJ2-3; a possible D gene is TRBD2 (6 bases). V was shortened by 4 bases and J by 6 bases, with 14 bases between the two germline ends. From germline, CDR1 is MNHEY and CDR2 SVGEGT. CDR3 size: 14 residues. The CDR3 region is CASSSGRGLDTQYF. The CDR3 DNA sequence: TGTGCCAGCAGTTCCGGAAGGGGACTGGATACGCAGTATTTT.

A single count supports this clone. The V and J genes are TRBV30 and TRBJ1-2; D is undetermined. Germline CDR1 is GTSNPN and CDR2 is SVGIG (reference sequence). This CDR3 spans 13 amino acids. The V end was cut by 1 base, the J end by 6 bases, with 12 bases between. CDR3 DNA: TGTGCCTGGAGTGCCCTGGGCCCCGATGGCTACACCTTC. Protein sequence: CAWSALGPDGYTF.

The chain links TRBV19 to TRBJ2-3; no clear D gene. The V end was cut by 8 bases, the J end by 7 bases, with 10 bases between. Per the germline V gene, CDR1 is LNHDA and CDR2 is SQIVND (reference sequence). The length of the CDR3 is 11 residues. CDR3 sequence (DNA): TGTGCCAGTGGGCAAGATAATACGCAGTATTTT. Residues: CASGQDNTQYF.

This chain connects TRBV3-1 (or the pseudogene TRBV3-2) to TRBJ2-7; perhaps TRBD2 as D (5 bases). CDR1 and CDR2 from the germline V gene are LGHDT and YNNKEL (reference sequence). CDR3 length: 15 amino acids. V lost 4 bases, J lost 3 bases, and 16 bases lay in between. The CDR3 DNA sequence: TGTGCCAGCAGCCCCTACTGGGAGTCAGGCTACGAGCAGTACTTC. Protein: CASSPYWESGYEQYF.

The V gene is TRBV9, the J gene TRBJ2-3, with D perhaps matching TRBD2 (5 bases). V shed 0 bases and J shed 8 bases, with 10 bases lying between them. This CDR3 has 13 residues. Germline assignment: CDR1 SGDLS and CDR2 YYNGEE. The CDR3 reads CASSVGERGTQYF. Here the CDR3 DNA reads TGTGCCAGCAGCGTAGGGGAACGGGGTACGCAGTATTTT.

The chain joins TRBV27 to TRBJ2-2; the match to TRBD1 covers 9 bases. V trimming: 5 bases; J trimming: 2 bases; junction bases outside the gene matches: 12. The CDR3 is made up of 18 amino acids. Per the germline V gene, CDR1 is MNHEY and CDR2 is SMNVEV (reference sequence). The CDR3 loop is CASSTRGQGRSNTGELFF. The CDR3 coding sequence is TGTGCCAGCAGTACCCGGGGACAGGGTAGATCAAACACCGGGGAGCTGTTTTTT.

CDR3 residues: CASSLVRENEQFF. The CDR3 bases are TGTGCCAGCAGCTTAGTTAGGGAGAATGAGCAGTTCTTC. This chain joins TRBV7-9 and TRBJ2-1, with a tentative D call TRBD2 (5 bases). CDR1 SEHNR and CDR2 FQNEAQ come from the germline V gene (reference sequence). Trimming took off 1 base at V and 7 bases at J, with 8 bases between the two ends. The CDR3 is 13 residues long.

This clone has more than one count but fewer than ten. The V gene is TRBV10-3, the J gene TRBJ1-2; D is undetermined. The CDR3 spans 15 residues. CDR1 is ENHRY, CDR2 SYGVKD, per germline. V lost 0 bases to trimming and J lost 0 bases, with 8 bases between them. The CDR3 region is CAISESTATNYGYTF. CDR3 nucleotide sequence: TGTGCCATCAGTGAGTCTACAGCTACTAACTATGGCTACACCTTC.